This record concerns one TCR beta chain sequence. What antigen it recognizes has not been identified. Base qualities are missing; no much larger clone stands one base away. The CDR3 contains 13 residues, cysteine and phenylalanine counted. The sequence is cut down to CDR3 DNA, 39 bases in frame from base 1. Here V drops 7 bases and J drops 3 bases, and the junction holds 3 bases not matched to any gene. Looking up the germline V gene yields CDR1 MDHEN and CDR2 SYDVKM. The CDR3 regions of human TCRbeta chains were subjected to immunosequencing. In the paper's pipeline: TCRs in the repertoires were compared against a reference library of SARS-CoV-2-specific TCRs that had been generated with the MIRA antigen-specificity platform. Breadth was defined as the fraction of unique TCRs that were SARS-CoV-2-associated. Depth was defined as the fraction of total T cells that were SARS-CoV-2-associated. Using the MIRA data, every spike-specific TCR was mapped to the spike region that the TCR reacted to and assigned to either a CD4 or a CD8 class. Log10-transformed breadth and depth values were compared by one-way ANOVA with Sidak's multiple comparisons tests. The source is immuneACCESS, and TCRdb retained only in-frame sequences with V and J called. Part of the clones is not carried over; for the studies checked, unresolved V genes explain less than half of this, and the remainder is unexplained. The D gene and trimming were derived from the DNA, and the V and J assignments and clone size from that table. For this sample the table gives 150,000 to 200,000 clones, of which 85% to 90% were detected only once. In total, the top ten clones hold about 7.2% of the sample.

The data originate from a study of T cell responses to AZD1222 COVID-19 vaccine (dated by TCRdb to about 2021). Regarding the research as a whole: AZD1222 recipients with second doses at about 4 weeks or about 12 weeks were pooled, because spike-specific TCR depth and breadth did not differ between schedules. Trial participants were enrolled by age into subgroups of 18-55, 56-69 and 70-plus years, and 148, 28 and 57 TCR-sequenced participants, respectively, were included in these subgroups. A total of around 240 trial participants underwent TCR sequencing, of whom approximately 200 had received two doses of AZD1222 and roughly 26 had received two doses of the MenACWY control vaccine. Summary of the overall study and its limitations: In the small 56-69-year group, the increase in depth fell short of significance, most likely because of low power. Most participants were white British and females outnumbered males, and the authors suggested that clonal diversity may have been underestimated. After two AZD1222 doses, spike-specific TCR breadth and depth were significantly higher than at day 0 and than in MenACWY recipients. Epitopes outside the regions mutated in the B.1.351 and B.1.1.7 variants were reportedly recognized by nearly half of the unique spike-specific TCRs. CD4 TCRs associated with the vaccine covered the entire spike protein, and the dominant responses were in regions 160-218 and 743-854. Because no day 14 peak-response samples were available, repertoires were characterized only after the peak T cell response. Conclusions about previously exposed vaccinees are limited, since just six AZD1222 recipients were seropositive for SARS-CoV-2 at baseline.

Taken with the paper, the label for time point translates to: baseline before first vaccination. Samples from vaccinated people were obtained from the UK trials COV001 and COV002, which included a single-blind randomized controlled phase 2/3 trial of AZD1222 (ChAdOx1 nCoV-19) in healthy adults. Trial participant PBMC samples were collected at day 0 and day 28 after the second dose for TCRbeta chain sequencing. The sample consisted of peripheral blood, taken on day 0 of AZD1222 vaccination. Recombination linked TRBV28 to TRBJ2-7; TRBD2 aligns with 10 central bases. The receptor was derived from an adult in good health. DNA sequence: TGTGCCAGCAAGAGACTAGCGGGCTACGAGCAGTACTTC. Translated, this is CASKRLAGYEQYF.